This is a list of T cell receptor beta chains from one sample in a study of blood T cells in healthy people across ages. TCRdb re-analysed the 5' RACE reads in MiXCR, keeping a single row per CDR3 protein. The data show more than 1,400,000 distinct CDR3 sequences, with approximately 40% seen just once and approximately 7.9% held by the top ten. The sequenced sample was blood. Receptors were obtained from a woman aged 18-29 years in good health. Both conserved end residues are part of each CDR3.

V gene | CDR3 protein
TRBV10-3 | CAIDNANYGYTF
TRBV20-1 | CSANRQGAYEQYF
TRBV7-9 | CASSLGQGPQDWYF
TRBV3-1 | CASSNTPGSSNEQFF
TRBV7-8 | CASSPLLATNEQYF
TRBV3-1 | CASSQVSGPQHF
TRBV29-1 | CSVEEGRNEQFF
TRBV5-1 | CASSRGPGVASADTQYF
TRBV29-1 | CSVWTDYNEQFF
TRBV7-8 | CASSPGLAGGYTDTQYF
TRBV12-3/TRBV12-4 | CASSPRIQGSNQPQHF
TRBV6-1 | CASSGNRGTSGRYNEQYF
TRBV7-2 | CASSRGELDTQYF
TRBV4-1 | CASSQVRGGTSGSRETQYF
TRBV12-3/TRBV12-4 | CASSSWQGNTEAFF
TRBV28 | CASSGSGNGYTF
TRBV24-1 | CATSEEGLAGADTQYF
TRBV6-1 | CASSERTTTGEKGYTF
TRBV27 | CASSPYSGGGRDTQYF
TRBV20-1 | CSARDWAGGYEQYF
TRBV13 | CASSPPRDRGRDEQFF
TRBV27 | CASSPGLADRVEQYF
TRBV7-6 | CASSLGSGGFQETQYF
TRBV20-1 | CSARDVYF
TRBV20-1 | CSAPRVGLAGEYNEQFF
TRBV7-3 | CASSLLAGGNQYF
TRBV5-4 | CASSSGGLADNEQFF
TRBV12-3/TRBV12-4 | CASSFGTSGNSYEQYF
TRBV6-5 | CASSYSPYRGSTDTQYF
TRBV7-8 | CASSLASSGGWTDTQYF
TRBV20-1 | CSASRAGGYEQYF
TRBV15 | CATSRDRLVPETQYF
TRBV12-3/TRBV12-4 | CASSRVSGSVPYEQYF
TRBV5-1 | CASSVAGTHGQYF
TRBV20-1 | CSARARDPGTYEQYF
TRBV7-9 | CASSFASGSETQYF
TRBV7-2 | CASSFLGGGSSYNEQFF
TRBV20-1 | CSARDRQGLWGGYTF
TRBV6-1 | CASSEQSSGAYEQYF
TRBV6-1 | CASSEGGSANYGYTF
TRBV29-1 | CSVAGGAKRESGYEQYF
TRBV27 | CASSDGTALASPLHF
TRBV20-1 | CSASGHTYEQYF
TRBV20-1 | CSAVRDTSSYEQYF
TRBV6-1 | CASSEGPGKSYEQYF
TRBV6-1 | CASSERWGQAFYEQYF
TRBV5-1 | CASSLDASGSSGEQYF
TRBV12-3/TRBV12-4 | CASSLSTYEQFF
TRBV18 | CASSPPQGWTDTQYF
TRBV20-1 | CSASSLGAQFPDTQYF
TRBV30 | CAWPPRAGCEKLFF
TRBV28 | CASSDRTPTYEQYF
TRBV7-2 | CASSPLISGVTDTQYF
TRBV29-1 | CSVDLAAGGEQYF
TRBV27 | CASRALGFDNEQFF
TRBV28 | CASSKGQGVYEQYF
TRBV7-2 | CASSLLAGHSSYEQYF